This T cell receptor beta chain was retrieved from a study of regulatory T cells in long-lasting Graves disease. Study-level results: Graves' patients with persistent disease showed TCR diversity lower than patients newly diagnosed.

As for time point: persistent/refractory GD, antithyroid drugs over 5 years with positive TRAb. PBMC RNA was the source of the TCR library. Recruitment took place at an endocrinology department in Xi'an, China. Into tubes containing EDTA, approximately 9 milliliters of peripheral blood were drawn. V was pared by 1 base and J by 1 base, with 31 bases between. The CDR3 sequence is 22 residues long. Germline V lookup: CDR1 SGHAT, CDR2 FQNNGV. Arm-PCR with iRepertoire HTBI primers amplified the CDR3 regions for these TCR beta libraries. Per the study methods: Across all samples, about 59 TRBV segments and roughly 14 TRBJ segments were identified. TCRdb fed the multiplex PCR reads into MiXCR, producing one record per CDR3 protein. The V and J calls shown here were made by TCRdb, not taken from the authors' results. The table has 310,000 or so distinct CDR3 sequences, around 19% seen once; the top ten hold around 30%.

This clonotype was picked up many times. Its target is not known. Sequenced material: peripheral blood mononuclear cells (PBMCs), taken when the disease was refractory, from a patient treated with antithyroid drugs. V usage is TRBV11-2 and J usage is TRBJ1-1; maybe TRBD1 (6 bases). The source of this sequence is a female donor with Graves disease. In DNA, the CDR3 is TGTGCCAGCAGCTTAGTTAGGCGACAGGTAAAAGGGCCGTCTCGGCCGAACACTGAAGCTTTCTTT. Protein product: CASSLVRRQVKGPSRPNTEAFF.